This TCR beta chain stems from a study of OX40 agonist ivuxolimab in advanced cancers. Overall study: Given to patients was ivuxolimab, an agonistic anti-OX40 (CD134) antibody. The study, taken as a whole, reports: In the expanded peripheral T cells, antigen specificity was never determined. The 0.1-3.0 mg/kg partial responders had among the lowest clonal expansion. Clones of CD4+ and CD8+ blood T cells grew by week 6 at doses of 0.1 to 3.0 mg/kg.

Profiling relied on immunoSEQ multiplex PCR, and the TCRdb table lists in-frame clones only, not all of them. This sample yields roughly 66,000 clones, of which approximately 78% are seen a single time; 5.5% to 8.5% belongs to the top ten. V lost 2 bases, J lost 4 bases, and 3 bases lay in between. Germline lookup yields CDR1 MDHEN and CDR2 SYDVKM. The CDR3 sequence is 12 residues long. In regard to this clone: Its antigen is unidentified.

This rearrangement joins TRBV28 to TRBJ2-1; D uncertain. The clonotype was recovered from an adult with an advanced solid tumor such as melanoma, head and neck, liver or kidney cancer. Material: CD4+ or CD8+ T cells sorted from blood, obtained in a trial of the OX40 agonist ivuxolimab. The CDR3 here is CASSLGYNEQFF. CDR3 coding DNA: TGTGCCAGCAGTTTAGGTTACAATGAGCAGTTCTTC.